This entry lists 17 T cell receptor beta chains sequenced from one sample in a study of brain T cells in children with intractable seizures. The data were produced by immunoSEQ multiplex PCR, yet TCRdb's version contains in-frame clones alone and is incomplete. The sample has a few hundred thousand clones, 93% seen once. Time point given: blood from clinic visit 5 months post-surgery; TSC patient then seizure free. This specimen was peripheral blood, taken about 5 months after surgery. The receptors were sampled from a boy under three years old with tuberous sclerosis and intractable seizures.

The chain recombines TRBV2 with TRBJ1-4, with unresolved D. Germline V CDR1 and CDR2: SNHLY, FYNNEI. The CDR3 length is 16 residues. The ends were cut back, 1 base at V and 8 bases at J, with 17 bases in the middle. CDR3 amino acids: CASSEVLYGGGEKLFF. CDR3 DNA sequence: TGTGCCAGCAGTGAAGTTTTGTACGGAGGAGGGGAAAAACTGTTTTTT. Supplemented by reference TRBV2 and TRBJ1-4, the full variable domain reads EPEVTQTPSHQVTQMGQEVILRCVPISNHLYFYWYRQILGQKVEFLVSFYNNEISEKSEIFDDQFSVERPDGSNFTLKIRSTKLEDSAMYFCASSEVLYGGGEKLFFGSGTQLSVL.

The rearrangement uses TRBV19 and TRBJ2-1; 9 bases are a match to TRBD2. The CDR3 has 16 residues. V lost 2 bases and J lost 9; bases outside the gene matches: 11. Germline assignment: CDR1 LNHDA and CDR2 SQIVND (reference sequence). CDR3 in DNA: TGTGCCAGTAGTATATTCCTAGCGGGAAAGGGGGGTGAGCAGTTCTTC. The encoded protein is CASSIFLAGKGGEQFF. Together with reference TRBV19 and TRBJ2-1, the CDR3 gives the full variable domain: DGGITQSPKYLFRKEGQNVTLSCEQNLNHDAMYWYRQDPGQGLRLIYYSQIVNDFQKGDIAEGYSVSREKKESFPLTVTSAQKNPTAFYLCASSIFLAGKGGEQFFGPGTRLTVL.

The chain is built from TRBV24-1 and TRBJ2-1; weak D call: TRBD2 (6 bases). Germline CDR1 and CDR2: KGHDR and SFDVKD. Trimming removed 5 bases at V and 3 bases at J, with 13 bases between. This CDR3 region has 15 residues. The CDR3 DNA is TGTGCCACCAGTGCCCCCGGGAGTATCTACAATGAGCAGTTCTTC. This codes for CATSAPGSIYNEQFF.

V gene TRBV23-1 combines with J gene TRBJ2-4; possibly TRBD1 or TRBD2 for D (6 bases each). TRBV23-1 belongs to the ORF category, with a function that is uncertain. Between the trimmed V and J ends, which lost 10 bases and 0 bases, there was a span of 16 bases. CDR3 length: 15 amino acids. The CDR3 DNA reads TGCGCCACTCCGGGGGCCCTACTAGCCAAAAACATTCAGTACTTC. This gives the protein CATPGALLAKNIQYF.

The rearrangement links TRBV6-2 or TRBV6-3 to TRBJ1-2; D perhaps matches TRBD1 (5 bases). V was clipped by 0 bases and J by 7 bases, with 12 bases between them. This CDR3 region has 14 residues. Germline CDR1 reads MNHEY; CDR2 reads SVGEGT. The CDR3 sequence: CASSYSSTGAGYTF. DNA of the CDR3: TGTGCCAGCAGTTACTCGAGTACCGGGGCTGGCTACACCTTC.

The rearrangement joins TRBV4-2 to TRBJ2-5, with D possibly being TRBD2 (6 bases). The J call is doubtful: the DNA matches TRBJ2-7 better. Germline assignment: CDR1 LGHNA and CDR2 YNFKEQ. The CDR3 length is 14 residues. Here the CDR3 DNA reads TGTGCCAGCAGCCAAGGGTTCGGGAGTGGCGAGCAGTACTTC. This translates into CASSQGFGSGEQYF.

This clone was observed a handful of times. V and J are TRBV6-6 and TRBJ2-2; D may correspond to TRBD1 or TRBD2 (6 bases each). Trimming pared 7 bases from V and 5 bases from J, leaving 17 bases between. The CDR3 length is 15 residues. Per germline, CDR1 MNHNY and CDR2 SVGAGI (reference sequence). The CDR3 region has the DNA TGTGCCAGCACCCCGTTTGGAGGGGGGACCGGGGAGCTGTTTTTT. Translating gives CASTPFGGGTGELFF.

The chain has TRBV21-1 and TRBJ2-7; the tabulated D call, TRBD1, remains unverified against the DNA. TRBV21-1 represents a pseudogene. This CDR3 has 16 amino acids. The CDR3 region is CASSPLQGEEPYEQYF. CDR3 nucleotide sequence: TGTGCCAGCAGCCCCCTACAGGGTGAAGAGCCCTACGAGCAGTACTTC.

The chain combines TRBV5-1 with TRBJ2-7, with 14 bases identical to TRBD2. The CDR3 is 15 amino acids. Germline CDR1 SGHRS, CDR2 YFSETQ. V shed 4 bases and J 4 bases; nucleotides not matched to a gene: 4. The CDR3 DNA follows: TGCGCCAGCAGCGGAGGGACTAGCGGGAGTTACGAGCAGTACTTC. It is translated as CASSGGTSGSYEQYF.

V is TRBV4-2 and J is TRBJ2-1; possible D gene TRBD1, 5 bases. The CDR3 runs 15 residues. V dropped 0 bases and J dropped 7 bases, with 13 bases sitting between them. Germline V gene data show CDR1 as LGHNA and CDR2 as YNFKEQ. CDR3 in amino acids: CASSQDPGKRNEQFF. DNA of the CDR3: TGTGCCAGCAGCCAAGATCCAGGGAAAAGAAATGAGCAGTTCTTC.

The chain employs TRBV11-3 and TRBJ2-7; D is undetermined. The CDR3 sequence is 14 residues long. The germline V gene has CDR1 SGHNT and CDR2 YENEEA. V lost 2 bases, J lost 3 bases, and 11 bases lay in between. In DNA form, the CDR3 reads TGTGCCAGCAGCTTATTACAGCCCGACTACGAGCAGTACTTC. Translation gives CASSLLQPDYEQYF.

The chain links TRBV27 to TRBJ2-1; no clear D gene. The V and J ends lost 2 bases and 4 bases respectively, with 6 bases between them. The CDR3 is 13 amino acids. The germline V gene encodes CDR1 MNHEY and CDR2 SMNVEV (reference sequence). The CDR3 reads CASSLDAYNEQFF. CDR3 sequence (DNA): TGTGCCAGCAGTTTAGATGCTTACAATGAGCAGTTCTTC.

V is TRBV9 and J is TRBJ2-3, with unresolved D. The CDR3 is 15 amino acids. V lost 0 bases and J 2 bases, leaving 10 bases between the germline ends. Looked up from germline, CDR1 is SGDLS and CDR2 is YYNGEE. The CDR3 nucleotides are TGTGCCAGCAGCGTAGGGGCAAGAATCACAGATACGCAGTATTTT. It encodes CASSVGARITDTQYF.

This chain joins TRBV27 and TRBJ2-1; D is unresolved. Germline V gene data show CDR1 as MNHEY and CDR2 as SMNVEV (reference sequence). Trimming stripped 2 bases from V and 9 bases from J, with 8 bases between. This CDR3 contains 12 residues. The CDR3 DNA sequence: TGTGCCAGCAGTTTAACTTTGGGTGAGCAGTTCTTC. It translates to CASSLTLGEQFF.

This clone appeared once. The chain uses TRBV12-5 and TRBJ2-5; 12 nucleotides agree with TRBD2. After removal of 6 bases from V and 1 base from J, the junction contained 6 bases not matched to a gene. Germline values: CDR1 LGHNT, CDR2 FRNRAP. This CDR3 has 16 amino acids. DNA of the CDR3: TGTGCTAGTGGCACTGTGACTAGCGGGAGCCAAGAGACCCAGTACTTC. Protein sequence: CASGTVTSGSQETQYF.

This clone was detected only once. CDR3 sequence (DNA): TGTGCCGCTACCCGGAGTGGGCAGTACTACGAGCAGTACTTC. This encodes CAATRSGQYYEQYF. This chain links TRBV24-1 with TRBJ2-7; D is undetermined. The germline V and J ends were trimmed by 12 bases and 3 bases, with 20 bases remaining between them. The germline V gene has CDR1 KGHDR and CDR2 SFDVKD. The length of the CDR3 is 14 residues.

The V gene is TRBV5-4, the J gene TRBJ2-3; a possible D gene is TRBD1 (5 bases). Germline V gives CDR1 SGHNT, CDR2 YYREEE (reference sequence). Trimming left V 0 bases short and J 2 bases short, with 7 bases between. This CDR3 contains 14 residues. In DNA form, the CDR3 reads TGTGCCAGCAGCTTGGACAGGCTCACAGATACGCAGTATTTT. Its translation is CASSLDRLTDTQYF.